The table lists the clone carrying this TCR beta chain with a count of one. Here immunoSEQ multiplex PCR was the method, and the copy in TCRdb shows in-frame clones only, minus some. The table shows some 2,500,000 clones, with around 90% occurring only once. Per the germline V gene, CDR1 is WSHSY and CDR2 is SAAADI. V lost 0 bases and J lost 3, with 18 bases in between. The CDR3 is 17 residues long. The sample is drawn from a study of shared clonotypes between healthy human individuals. This sequence was found in a man aged 18 to 35 in good health. Some clones in this sample may be carry-over from other donors' samples. The chain employs TRBV10-2 and TRBJ2-7; D is ambiguous. Sample: naive CD4+ T cells from PBMCs. Subset of the sample: CD45RA+ positively selected. CDR3 sequence: CASSESGGIQVSYEQYF. As DNA, the CDR3 is TGCGCCAGCAGTGAGTCGGGCGGCATCCAGGTAAGCTACGAGCAGTACTTC.